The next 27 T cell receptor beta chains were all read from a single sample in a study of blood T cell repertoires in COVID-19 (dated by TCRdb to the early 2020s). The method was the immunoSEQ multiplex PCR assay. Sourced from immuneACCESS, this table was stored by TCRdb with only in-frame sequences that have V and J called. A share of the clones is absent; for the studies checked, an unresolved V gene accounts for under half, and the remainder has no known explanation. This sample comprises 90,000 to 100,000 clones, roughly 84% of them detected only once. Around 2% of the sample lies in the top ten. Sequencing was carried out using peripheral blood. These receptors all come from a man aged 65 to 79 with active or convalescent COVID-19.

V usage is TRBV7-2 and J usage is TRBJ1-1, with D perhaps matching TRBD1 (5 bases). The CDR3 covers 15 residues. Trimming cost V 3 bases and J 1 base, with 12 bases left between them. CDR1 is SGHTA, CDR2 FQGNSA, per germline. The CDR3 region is CASSFGFGANTEAFF. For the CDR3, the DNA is TGTGCCAGCAGCTTTGGATTTGGGGCGAACACTGAAGCTTTCTTT.

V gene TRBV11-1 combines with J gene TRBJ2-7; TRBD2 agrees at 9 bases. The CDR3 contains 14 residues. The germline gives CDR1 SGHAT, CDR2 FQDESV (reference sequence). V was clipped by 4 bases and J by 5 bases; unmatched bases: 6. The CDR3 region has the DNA TGTGCCAGCAGCTCTAGCGGGGCATTACACGAGCAGTACTTC. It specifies CASSSSGALHEQYF. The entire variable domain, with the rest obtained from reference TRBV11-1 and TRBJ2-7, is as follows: EAEVAQSPRYKITEKSQAVAFWCDPISGHATLYWYRQILGQGPELLVQFQDESVVDDSQLPKDRFSAERLKGVDSTLKIQPAELGDSAMYLCASSSSGALHEQYFGPGTRLTVT.

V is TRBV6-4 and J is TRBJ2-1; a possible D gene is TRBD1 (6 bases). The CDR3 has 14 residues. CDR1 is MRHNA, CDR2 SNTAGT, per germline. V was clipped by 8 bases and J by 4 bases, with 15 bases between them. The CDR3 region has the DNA TGTGCCAGCGGAGAACGGACAGAGTACAATGAGCAGTTCTTC. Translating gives CASGERTEYNEQFF.

The CDR3 protein is CASITDRAVDTEAFF. CDR3 DNA: TGTGCCAGCATTACGGACAGGGCGGTTGACACTGAAGCTTTCTTT. The chain combines TRBV2 with TRBJ1-1; 8 bases match TRBD1. CDR3 size: 15 residues. V gave up 7 bases and J gave up 3 bases; unmatched junction bases: 10. The germline CDR1 and CDR2 sequences are SNHLY and FYNNEI.

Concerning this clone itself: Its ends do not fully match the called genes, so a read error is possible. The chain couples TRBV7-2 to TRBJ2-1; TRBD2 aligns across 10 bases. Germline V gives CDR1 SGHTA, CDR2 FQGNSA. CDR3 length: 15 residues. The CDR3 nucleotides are TGTGCCAGCAGCGTAGCGGGGGGAACTTACAATGAGCAGTTCTTC. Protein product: CASSVAGGTYNEQFF.

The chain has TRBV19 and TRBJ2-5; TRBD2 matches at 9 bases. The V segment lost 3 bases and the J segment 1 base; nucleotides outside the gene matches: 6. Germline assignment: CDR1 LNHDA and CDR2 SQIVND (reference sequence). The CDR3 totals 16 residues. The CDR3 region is CASSIGSGGPQETQYF. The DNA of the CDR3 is TGTGCCAGTAGTATTGGTAGCGGGGGTCCCCAAGAGACCCAGTACTTC.

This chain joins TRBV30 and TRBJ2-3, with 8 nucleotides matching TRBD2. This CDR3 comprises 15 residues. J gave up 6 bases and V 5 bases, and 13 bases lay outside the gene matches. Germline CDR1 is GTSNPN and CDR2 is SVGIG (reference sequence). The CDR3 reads CAWASGGAGGDTQYF. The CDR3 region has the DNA TGTGCCTGGGCTTCCGGGGGGGCTGGAGGGGATACGCAGTATTTT.

The CDR3 sequence: CASSAGVTSSEQYF. The CDR3 region has the DNA TGTGCCAGCAGCGCGGGCGTGACTAGCTCCGAGCAGTACTTC. The genes are TRBV9 and TRBJ2-7; 7 bases match TRBD2. Germline V gene lookup returns CDR1 SGDLS and CDR2 YYNGEE. V lost 3 bases to trimming and J lost 6 bases; unmatched junction nucleotides: 9. This CDR3 has 14 amino acids. Full variable domain (rest looked up from reference TRBV9 and TRBJ2-7): DSGVTQTPKHLITATGQRVTLRCSPRSGDLSVYWYQQSLDQGLQFLIQYYNGEERAKGNILERFSAQQFPDLHSELNLSSLELGDSALYFCASSAGVTSSEQYFGPGTRLTVT.

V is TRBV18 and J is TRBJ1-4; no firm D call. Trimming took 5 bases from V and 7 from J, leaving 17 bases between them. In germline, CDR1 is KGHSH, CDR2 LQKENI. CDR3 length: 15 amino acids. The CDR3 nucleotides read TGTGCCAGCTCATCTACGGGAGGGTCGAGTGAAAAACTGTTTTTT. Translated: CASSSTGGSSEKLFF.

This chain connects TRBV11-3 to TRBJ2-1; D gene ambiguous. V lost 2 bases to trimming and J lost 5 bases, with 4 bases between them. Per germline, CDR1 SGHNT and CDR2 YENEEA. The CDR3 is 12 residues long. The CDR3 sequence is CASSLSNNEQFF. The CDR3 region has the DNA TGTGCCAGCAGCTTATCAAACAATGAGCAGTTCTTC.

CDR3 sequence reads: CASSGGLDTQYF. In nucleotides, the CDR3 is TGCGCCAGCAGCGGGGGCCTAGATACGCAGTATTTT. The rearrangement uses TRBV5-1 and TRBJ2-3, with a tentative D call TRBD1 (6 bases). Germline CDR1 reads SGHRS; CDR2 reads YFSETQ. The CDR3 runs to 12 residues. V gave up 4 bases and J gave up 5 bases, with 8 bases separating them.

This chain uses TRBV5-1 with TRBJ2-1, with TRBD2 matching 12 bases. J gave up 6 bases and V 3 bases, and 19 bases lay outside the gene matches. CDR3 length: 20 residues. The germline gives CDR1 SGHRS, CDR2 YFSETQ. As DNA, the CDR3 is TGCGCCAGCAGCTCCCTTCTAGCGGGGGGGCCCGAATCGCGTAGCAATGAGCAGTTCTTC. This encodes CASSSLLAGGPESRSNEQFF.

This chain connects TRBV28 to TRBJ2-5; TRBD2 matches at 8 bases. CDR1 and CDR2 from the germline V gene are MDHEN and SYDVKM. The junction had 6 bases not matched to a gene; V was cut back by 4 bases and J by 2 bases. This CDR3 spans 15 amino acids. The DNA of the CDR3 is TGTGCCAGCAGTTCTCCCAGCGGGGGACAAGAGACCCAGTACTTC. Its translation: CASSSPSGGQETQYF.

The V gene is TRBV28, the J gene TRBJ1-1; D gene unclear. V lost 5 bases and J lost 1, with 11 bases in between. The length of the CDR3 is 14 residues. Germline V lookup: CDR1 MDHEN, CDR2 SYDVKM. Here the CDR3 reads CASSPGKRNTEAFF. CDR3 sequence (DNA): TGTGCCAGCAGTCCCGGGAAGAGGAACACTGAAGCTTTCTTT.

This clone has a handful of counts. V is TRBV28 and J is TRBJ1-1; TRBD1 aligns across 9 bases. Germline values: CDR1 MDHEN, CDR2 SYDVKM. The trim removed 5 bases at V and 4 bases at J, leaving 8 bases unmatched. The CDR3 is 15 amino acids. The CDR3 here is CASSTTGGRGTEAFF. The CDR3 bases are TGTGCCAGCAGTACCACAGGGGGCAGGGGCACTGAAGCTTTCTTT.

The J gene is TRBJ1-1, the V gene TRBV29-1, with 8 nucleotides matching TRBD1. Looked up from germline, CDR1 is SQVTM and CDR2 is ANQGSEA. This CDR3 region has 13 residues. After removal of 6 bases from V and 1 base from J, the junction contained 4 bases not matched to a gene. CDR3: CSVRTGRNTEAFF. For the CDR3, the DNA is TGCAGCGTACGGACAGGGCGGAACACTGAAGCTTTCTTT.

The CDR3 DNA reads as TGTGCCAGTAGGCTGCAGGCGAGCTCCTATAATTCACCCCTCCACTTT. This codes for CASRLQASSYNSPLHF. The chain employs TRBV19 and TRBJ1-6, with D unclear. The CDR3 sequence is 16 residues long. The V gene lost 6 bases and the J gene lost 0 bases, with 12 bases spanning the gap. Germline V lookup: CDR1 LNHDA, CDR2 SQIVND (reference sequence).

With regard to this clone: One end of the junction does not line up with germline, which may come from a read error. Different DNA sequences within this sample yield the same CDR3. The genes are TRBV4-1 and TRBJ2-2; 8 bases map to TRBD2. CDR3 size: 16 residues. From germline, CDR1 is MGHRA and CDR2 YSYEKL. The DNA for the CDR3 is TGCGCCAGTAGCCAAGAGCGGGGGCTCGCAACCGGGGAGCTGTTTTTT. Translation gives CASSQERGLATGELFF.

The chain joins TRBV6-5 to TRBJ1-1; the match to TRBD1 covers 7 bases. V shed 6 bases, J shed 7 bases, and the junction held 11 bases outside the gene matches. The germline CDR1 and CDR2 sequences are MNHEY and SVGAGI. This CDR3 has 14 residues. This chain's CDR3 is CASRTPGQIVEAFF. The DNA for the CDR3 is TGTGCCAGCAGAACTCCGGGACAGATAGTTGAAGCTTTCTTT.

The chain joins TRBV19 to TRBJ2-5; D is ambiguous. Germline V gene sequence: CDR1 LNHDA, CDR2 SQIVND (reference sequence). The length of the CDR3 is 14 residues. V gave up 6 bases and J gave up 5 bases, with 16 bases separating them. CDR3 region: CASSPRSGLETQYF. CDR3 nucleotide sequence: TGTGCCAGTAGCCCAAGGTCGGGTCTTGAGACCCAGTACTTC. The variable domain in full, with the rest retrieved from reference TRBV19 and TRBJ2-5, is DGGITQSPKYLFRKEGQNVTLSCEQNLNHDAMYWYRQDPGQGLRLIYYSQIVNDFQKGDIAEGYSVSREKKESFPLTVTSAQKNPTAFYLCASSPRSGLETQYFGPGTRLLVL.

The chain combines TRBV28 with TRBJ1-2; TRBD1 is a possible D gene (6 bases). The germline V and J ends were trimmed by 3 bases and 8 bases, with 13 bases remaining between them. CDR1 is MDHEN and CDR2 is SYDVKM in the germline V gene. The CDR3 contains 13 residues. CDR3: CASSFAGAGGYTF. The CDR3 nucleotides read TGTGCCAGCAGTTTCGCAGGGGCCGGCGGCTACACCTTC.

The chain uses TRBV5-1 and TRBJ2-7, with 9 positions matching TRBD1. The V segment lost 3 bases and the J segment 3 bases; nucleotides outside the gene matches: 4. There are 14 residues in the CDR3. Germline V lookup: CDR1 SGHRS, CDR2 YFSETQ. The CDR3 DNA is TGCGCCAGCAGCTCCGGGACAGGGAACTACGAGCAGTACTTC. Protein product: CASSSGTGNYEQYF.

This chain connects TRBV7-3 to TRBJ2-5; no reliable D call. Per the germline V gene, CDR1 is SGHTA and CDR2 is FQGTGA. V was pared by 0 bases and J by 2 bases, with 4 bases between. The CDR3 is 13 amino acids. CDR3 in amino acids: CASSLTIQETQYF. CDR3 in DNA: TGTGCCAGCAGCTTAACTATACAAGAGACCCAGTACTTC. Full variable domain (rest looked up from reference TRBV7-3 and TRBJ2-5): GAGVSQTPSNKVTEKGKYVELRCDPISGHTALYWYRQSLGQGPEFLIYFQGTGAADDSGLPNDRFFAVRPEGSVSTLKIQRTERGDSAVYLCASSLTIQETQYFGPGTRLLVL.

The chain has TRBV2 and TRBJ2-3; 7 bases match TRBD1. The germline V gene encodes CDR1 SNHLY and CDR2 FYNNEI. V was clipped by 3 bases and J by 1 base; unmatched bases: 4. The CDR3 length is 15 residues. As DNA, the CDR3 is TGTGCCAGCAGTGATCTTACAGGGGGCACAGATACGCAGTATTTT. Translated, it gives CASSDLTGGTDTQYF.

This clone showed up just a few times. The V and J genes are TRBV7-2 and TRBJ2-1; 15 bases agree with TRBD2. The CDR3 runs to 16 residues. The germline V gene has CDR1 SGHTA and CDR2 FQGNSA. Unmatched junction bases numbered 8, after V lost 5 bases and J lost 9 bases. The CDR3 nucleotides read TGTGCCAGCAGCCAGGGACTAGCGGGGGGCGGGGCTGAGCAGTTCTTC. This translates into CASSQGLAGGGAEQFF.

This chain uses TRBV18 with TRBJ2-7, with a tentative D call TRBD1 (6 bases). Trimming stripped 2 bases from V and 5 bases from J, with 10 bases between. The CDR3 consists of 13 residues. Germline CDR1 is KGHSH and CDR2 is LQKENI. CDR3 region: CASSPLQGDEQYF. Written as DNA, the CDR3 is TGTGCCAGCTCACCATTACAGGGTGACGAGCAGTACTTC.

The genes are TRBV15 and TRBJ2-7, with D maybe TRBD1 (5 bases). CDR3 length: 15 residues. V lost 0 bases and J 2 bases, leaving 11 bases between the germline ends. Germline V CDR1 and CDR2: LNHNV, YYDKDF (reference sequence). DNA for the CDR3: TGTGCCACCAGCAGAGACAGGGTACCCACCTACGAGCAGTACTTC. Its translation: CATSRDRVPTYEQYF.